This TCR beta chain was observed in a study of T cell responses to AZD1222 COVID-19 vaccine (dated by TCRdb to 2020 to 2023). For the study in its entirety: AZD1222 recipients with second doses at about 4 weeks or about 12 weeks were pooled, because spike-specific TCR depth and breadth did not differ between schedules. A total of under 250 trial participants underwent TCR sequencing, of whom approximately 200 had received two doses of AZD1222 and 26 had received two doses of the MenACWY control vaccine. Trial participants were enrolled by age into 18-55, 56-69 and 70-plus year subgroups, with roughly 160, 29 and 62 TCR-sequenced participants respectively.

About this clone: Its antigen remains unidentified. The sample holds no much larger clone one base away, and base qualities are not on file.

Sample time point, as interpreted from the label and publication: baseline before first vaccination. Samples from vaccinated people were obtained from the UK trials COV001 and COV002, which included a single-blind randomized controlled phase 2/3 trial of AZD1222 (ChAdOx1 nCoV-19) in healthy adults. For TCRbeta chain sequencing, PBMC samples were collected from trial participants at day 0 and at day 28 after the second dose. The CDR3 regions of human TCRbeta chains were analyzed by immunosequencing. From the authors' description of their analysis: TCRs in the repertoires were compared against a reference library of SARS-CoV-2-specific TCRs that had been generated with the MIRA antigen-specificity platform. Breadth meant the fraction of unique TCRs that were SARS-CoV-2-associated, whereas depth meant the fraction of total T cells that were SARS-CoV-2-associated. Using the MIRA data, every spike-specific TCR was mapped to the spike region that the TCR reacted to and assigned to either a CD4 or a CD8 class. Log10-transformed breadth and depth values were compared by one-way ANOVA with Sidak's multiple comparisons tests. The table comes from immuneACCESS by way of TCRdb, which keeps in-frame sequences with V and J called. Part of the clones is missing from these tables; in studies checked, under half for an unresolved V gene and the rest for unknown reasons. V, J and clone size reflect that table, while D and trimming were determined from the DNA. The sample table contains around 120,000 clones; only one count was recorded for over 85% of them. The ten largest clones represent roughly 8.4% of the sample.

Here is what the overall study found, with its caveats: No day 14 peak-response samples were available, so repertoires were characterized only after the peak T cell response. Conclusions about previously exposed vaccinees are limited because only six or seven AZD1222 recipients were SARS-CoV-2 seropositive at baseline. In the small 56-69-year group, the increase in depth fell short of significance, most likely because of low power. The whole spike protein was spanned by vaccine-associated CD4 TCRs, and dominant responses were seen in regions 160-218 and 743-854. Epitopes outside the regions mutated in the B.1.351 and B.1.1.7 variants were reportedly recognized by nearly half of the unique spike-specific TCRs. After two AZD1222 doses, spike-specific TCR breadth and depth were significantly higher than at day 0 and than in MenACWY recipients. Most participants were white British and females outnumbered males, and the authors suggested that clonal diversity may have been underestimated.

The CDR3 goes from the cysteine to the phenylalanine over 16 residues. Just CDR3 DNA is preserved here, 48 bases in frame from base 1. Looking up the germline V gene (reference sequence) yields CDR1 SEHNR and CDR2 FQNEAQ. At the junction V is shortened by 2 bases and J by 4 bases; bases outside the gene matches: 5. The material sequenced was peripheral blood, taken on day 0 of AZD1222 vaccination. The clonotype comes from an adult in good health. The sequence links TRBV7-9 to TRBJ1-5, and 10 junction bases match TRBD1. CDR3 region: CASSLRDRGPNQPQHF. The DNA sequence is TGTGCCAGCAGCTTAAGGGACAGGGGACCGAATCAGCCCCAGCATTTT.